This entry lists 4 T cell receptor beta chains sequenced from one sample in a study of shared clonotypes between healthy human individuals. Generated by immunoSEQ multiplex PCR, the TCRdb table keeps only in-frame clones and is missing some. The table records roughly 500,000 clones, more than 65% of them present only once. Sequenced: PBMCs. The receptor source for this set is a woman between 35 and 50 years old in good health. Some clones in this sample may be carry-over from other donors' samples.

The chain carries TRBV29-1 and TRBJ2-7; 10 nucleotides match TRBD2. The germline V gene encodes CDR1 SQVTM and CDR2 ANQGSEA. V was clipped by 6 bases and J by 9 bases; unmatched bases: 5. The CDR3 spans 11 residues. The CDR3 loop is CSVLAGWVQYF. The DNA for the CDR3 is TGCAGCGTACTAGCGGGGTGGGTGCAGTACTTC.

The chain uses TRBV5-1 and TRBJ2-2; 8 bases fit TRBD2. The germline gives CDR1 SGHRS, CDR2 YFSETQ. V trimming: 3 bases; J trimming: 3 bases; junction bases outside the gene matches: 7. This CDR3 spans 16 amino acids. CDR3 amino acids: CASSSSTSGDTGELFF. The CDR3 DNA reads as TGCGCCAGCAGCTCTTCCACTAGCGGAGACACCGGGGAGCTGTTTTTT. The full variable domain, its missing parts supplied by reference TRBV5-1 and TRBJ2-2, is KAGVTQTPRYLIKTRGQQVTLSCSPISGHRSVSWYQQTPGQGLQFLFEYFSETQRNKGNFPGRFSGRQFSNSRSEMNVSTLELGDSALYLCASSSSTSGDTGELFFGEGSRLTVL.

The chain's CDR3 is CASGLVLGQGGIKTGELFF. CDR3 coding DNA: TGTGCTAGTGGTTTGGTATTGGGACAGGGAGGAATTAAGACCGGGGAGCTGTTTTTT. The J gene is TRBJ2-2, the V gene TRBV12-5; 9 bases line up with TRBD1. Germline V gives CDR1 LGHNT, CDR2 FRNRAP. After removal of 0 bases from V and 5 bases from J, the junction contained 13 bases not matched to a gene. The CDR3 sequence is 19 residues long.

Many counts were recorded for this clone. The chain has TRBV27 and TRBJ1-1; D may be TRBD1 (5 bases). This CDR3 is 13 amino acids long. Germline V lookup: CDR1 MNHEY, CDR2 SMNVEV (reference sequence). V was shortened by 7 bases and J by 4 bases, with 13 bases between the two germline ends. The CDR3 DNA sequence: TGTGCCAGCATGGATGCGGGGGGCACTGAAGCTTTCTTT. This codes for CASMDAGGTEAFF.